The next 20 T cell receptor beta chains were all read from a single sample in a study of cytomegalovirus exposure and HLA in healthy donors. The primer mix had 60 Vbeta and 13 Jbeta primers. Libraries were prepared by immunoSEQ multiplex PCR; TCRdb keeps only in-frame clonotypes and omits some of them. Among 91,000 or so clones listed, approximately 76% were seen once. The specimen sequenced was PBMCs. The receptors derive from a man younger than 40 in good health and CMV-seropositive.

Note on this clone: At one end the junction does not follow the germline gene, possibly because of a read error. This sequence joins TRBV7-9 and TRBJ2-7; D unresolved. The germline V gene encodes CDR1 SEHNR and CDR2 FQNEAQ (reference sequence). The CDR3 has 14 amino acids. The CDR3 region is CSSSLGSTAYEQYF. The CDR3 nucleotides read TGTTCCAGCAGTCTTGGGTCCACAGCTTACGAGCAGTACTTC.

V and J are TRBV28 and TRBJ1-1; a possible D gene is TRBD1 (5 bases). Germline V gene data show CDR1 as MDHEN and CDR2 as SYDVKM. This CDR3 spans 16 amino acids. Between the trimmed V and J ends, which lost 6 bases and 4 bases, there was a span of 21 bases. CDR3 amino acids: CASSHLGGEVRTEAFF. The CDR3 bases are TGTGCCAGCAGCCACCTCGGGGGGGAGGTGCGCACTGAAGCTTTCTTT.

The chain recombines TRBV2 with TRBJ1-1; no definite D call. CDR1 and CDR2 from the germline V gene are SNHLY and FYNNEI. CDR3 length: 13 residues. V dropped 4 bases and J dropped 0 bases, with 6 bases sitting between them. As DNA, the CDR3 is TGTGCCAGCAGTGTTACAGTGAACACTGAAGCTTTCTTT. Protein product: CASSVTVNTEAFF.

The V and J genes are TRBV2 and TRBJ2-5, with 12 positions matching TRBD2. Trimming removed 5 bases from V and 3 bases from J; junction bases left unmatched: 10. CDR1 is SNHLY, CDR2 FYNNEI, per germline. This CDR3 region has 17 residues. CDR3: CASSRTSGDVREETQYF. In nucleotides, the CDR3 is TGTGCCAGCAGTCGGACTAGCGGGGACGTTAGGGAAGAGACCCAGTACTTC.

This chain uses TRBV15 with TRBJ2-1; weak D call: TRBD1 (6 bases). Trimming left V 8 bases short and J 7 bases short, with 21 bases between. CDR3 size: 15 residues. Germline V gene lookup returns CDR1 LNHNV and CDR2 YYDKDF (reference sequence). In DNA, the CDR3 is TGTGCCACCCGCGACTTGGACAGCATAGGGAATGAGCAGTTCTTC. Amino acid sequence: CATRDLDSIGNEQFF.

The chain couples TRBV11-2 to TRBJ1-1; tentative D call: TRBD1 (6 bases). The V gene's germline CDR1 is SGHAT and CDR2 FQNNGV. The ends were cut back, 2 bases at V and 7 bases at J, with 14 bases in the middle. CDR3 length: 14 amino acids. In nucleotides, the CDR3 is TGTGCCAGCAGCTTAATAACAGGGAGGGGTGAAGCTTTCTTT. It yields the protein CASSLITGRGEAFF.

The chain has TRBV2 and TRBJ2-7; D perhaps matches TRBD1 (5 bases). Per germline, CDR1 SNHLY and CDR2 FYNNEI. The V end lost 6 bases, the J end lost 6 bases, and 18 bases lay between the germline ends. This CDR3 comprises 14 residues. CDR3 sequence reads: CASSQGTGFIEQYF. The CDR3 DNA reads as TGTGCCAGCAGCCAAGGAACAGGTTTCATCGAGCAGTACTTC.

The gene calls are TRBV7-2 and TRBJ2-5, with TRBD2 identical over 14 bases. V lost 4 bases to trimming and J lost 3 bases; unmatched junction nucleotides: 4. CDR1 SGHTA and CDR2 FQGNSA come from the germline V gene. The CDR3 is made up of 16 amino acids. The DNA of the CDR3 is TGTGCCAGCAGCTCCGCGGGACTAGCGGGAGAAGAGACCCAGTACTTC. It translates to CASSSAGLAGEETQYF.

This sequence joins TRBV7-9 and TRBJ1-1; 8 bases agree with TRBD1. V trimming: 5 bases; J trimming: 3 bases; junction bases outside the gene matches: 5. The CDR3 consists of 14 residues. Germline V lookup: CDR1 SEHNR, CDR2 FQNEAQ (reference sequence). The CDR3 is CASSPGQGDTEAFF. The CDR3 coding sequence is TGTGCCAGCAGCCCCGGACAGGGAGACACTGAAGCTTTCTTT.

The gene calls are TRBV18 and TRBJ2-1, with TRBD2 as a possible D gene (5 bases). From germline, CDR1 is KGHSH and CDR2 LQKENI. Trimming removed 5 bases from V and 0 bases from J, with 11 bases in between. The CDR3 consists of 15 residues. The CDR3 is CASSASGSSYNEQFF. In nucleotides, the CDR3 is TGTGCCAGCTCAGCAAGCGGAAGCTCCTACAATGAGCAGTTCTTC.

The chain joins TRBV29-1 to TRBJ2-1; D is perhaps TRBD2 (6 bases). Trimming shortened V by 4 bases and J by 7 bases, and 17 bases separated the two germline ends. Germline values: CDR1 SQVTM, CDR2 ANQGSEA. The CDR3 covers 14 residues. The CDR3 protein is CSVAVGARGNEQFF. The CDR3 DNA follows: TGCAGCGTTGCGGTTGGGGCCCGGGGGAATGAGCAGTTCTTC.

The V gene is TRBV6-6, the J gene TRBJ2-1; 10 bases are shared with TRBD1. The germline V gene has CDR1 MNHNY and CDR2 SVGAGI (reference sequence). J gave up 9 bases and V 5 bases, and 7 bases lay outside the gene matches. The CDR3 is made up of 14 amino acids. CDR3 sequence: CASSRTGGVGEQFF. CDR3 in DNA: TGTGCCAGCAGTCGGACAGGGGGGGTTGGTGAGCAGTTCTTC.

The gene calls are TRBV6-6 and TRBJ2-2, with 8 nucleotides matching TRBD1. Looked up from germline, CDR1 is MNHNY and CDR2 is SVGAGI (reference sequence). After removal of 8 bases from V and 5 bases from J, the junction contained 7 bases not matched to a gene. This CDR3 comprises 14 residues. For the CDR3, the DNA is TGTGCCAGCCGATTGACAGGGGTAACCGGGGAGCTGTTTTTT. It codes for CASRLTGVTGELFF.

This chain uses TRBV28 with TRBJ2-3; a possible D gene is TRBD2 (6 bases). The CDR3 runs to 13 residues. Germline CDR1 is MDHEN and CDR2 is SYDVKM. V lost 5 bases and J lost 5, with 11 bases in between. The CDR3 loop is CASSPGGRDTQYF. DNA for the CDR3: TGTGCCAGCAGTCCCGGAGGGCGAGATACGCAGTATTTT.

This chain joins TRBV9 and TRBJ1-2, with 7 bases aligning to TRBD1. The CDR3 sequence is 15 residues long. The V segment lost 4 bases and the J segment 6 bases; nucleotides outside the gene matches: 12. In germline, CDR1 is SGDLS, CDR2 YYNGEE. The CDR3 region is CASSPAGTAFDGYTF. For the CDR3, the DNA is TGTGCCAGCAGCCCCGCCGGGACAGCTTTCGATGGCTACACCTTC.

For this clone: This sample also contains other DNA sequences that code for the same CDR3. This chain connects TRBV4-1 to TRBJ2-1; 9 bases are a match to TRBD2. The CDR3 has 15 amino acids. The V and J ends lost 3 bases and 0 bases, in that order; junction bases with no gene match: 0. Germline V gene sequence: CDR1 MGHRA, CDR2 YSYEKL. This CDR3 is CASSQTSGSYNEQFF. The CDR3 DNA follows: TGCGCCAGCAGCCAGACTAGCGGCTCCTACAATGAGCAGTTCTTC.

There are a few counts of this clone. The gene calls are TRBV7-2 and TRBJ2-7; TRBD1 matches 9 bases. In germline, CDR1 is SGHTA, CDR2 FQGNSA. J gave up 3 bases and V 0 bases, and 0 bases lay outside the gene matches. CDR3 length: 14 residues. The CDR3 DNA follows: TGTGCCAGCAGCTTAGCGGGACAGGGCTACGAGCAGTACTTC. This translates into CASSLAGQGYEQYF. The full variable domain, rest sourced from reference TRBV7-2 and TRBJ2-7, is GAGVSQSPSNKVTEKGKDVELRCDPISGHTALYWYRQSLGQGLEFLIYFQGNSAPDKSGLPSDRFSAERTGGSVSTLTIQRTQQEDSAVYLCASSLAGQGYEQYFGPGTRLTVT.

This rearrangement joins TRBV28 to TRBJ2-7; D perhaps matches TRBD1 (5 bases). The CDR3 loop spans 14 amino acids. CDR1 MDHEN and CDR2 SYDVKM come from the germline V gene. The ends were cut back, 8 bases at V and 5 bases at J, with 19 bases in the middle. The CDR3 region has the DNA TGTGCCAGCCAAACGGTCCAGGGCGGCAACGAGCAGTACTTC. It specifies CASQTVQGGNEQYF.

For the CDR3, the DNA is TGTGCCAGCAGTGAAATAGCGGGGGGCACAGATACGCAGTATTTT. The encoded protein is CASSEIAGGTDTQYF. The rearrangement uses TRBV6-4 and TRBJ2-3; 9 bases align to TRBD2. Trimming removed 3 bases from V and 1 base from J; junction bases left unmatched: 2. Per the germline V gene, CDR1 is MRHNA and CDR2 is SNTAGT. This CDR3 is built from 15 residues.

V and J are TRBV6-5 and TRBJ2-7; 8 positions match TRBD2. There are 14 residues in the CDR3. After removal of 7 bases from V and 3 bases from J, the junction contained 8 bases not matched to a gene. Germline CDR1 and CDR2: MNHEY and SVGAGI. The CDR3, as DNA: TGTGCCAGCACCCCTGCTAGCGGGTTCTACGAGCAGTACTTC. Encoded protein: CASTPASGFYEQYF.